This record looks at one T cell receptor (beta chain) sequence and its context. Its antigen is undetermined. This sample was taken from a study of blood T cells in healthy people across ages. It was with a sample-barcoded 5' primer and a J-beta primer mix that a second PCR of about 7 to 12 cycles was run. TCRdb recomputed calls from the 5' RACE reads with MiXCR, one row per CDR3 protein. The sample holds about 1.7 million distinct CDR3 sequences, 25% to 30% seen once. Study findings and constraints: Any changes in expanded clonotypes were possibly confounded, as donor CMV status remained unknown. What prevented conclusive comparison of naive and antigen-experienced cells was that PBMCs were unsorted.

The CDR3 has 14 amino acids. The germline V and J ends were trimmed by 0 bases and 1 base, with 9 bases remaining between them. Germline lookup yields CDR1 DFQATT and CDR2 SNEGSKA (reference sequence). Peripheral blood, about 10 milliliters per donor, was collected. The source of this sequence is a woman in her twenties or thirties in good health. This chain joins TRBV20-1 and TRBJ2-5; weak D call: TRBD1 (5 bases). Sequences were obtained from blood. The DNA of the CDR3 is TGCAGTGCTAGAGATTTCCAGGGCCAAGAGACCCAGTACTTC. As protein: CSARDFQGQETQYF.